The 9 T cell receptor beta chains given below trace back to one sample, sequenced in a study of T-cell reconstitution after alpha-beta-depleted transplantation in children (dated by TCRdb to the mid-2010s). The library was generated by PCR. Sequencing relied on an Illumina HiSeq 2500. TCR libraries were prepared with molecular barcoding, using unique molecular identifiers to normalize TCRbeta repertoire quantification. TCRdb redid the processing of the public reads, applying fastp at Q25 and MiXCR, and retained in-frame beta chains. Entries that share a CDR3 protein sequence are merged under the most common genes and DNA. Present in this sample are fewer than 400,000 distinct CDR3 sequences, around 21% of which were seen just once. 3.5% to 4% of the sample is in the top ten clones. The sample consisted of PBMCs from the stem cell graft donor, taken from the stem cell graft. The receptors were sampled from a human donor who donated a stem cell graft to a child with acute myeloid leukemia.

J is TRBJ2-5 and V is TRBV5-1; possibly TRBD1 or TRBD2 for D (5 bases each). This CDR3 is 15 amino acids long. V gave up 0 bases and J gave up 5 bases, with 14 bases separating them. Germline CDR1 is SGHRS and CDR2 is YFSETQ. CDR3 coding DNA: TGCGCCAGCAGCTTGGGGAGTGGGGGACGGGAGACCCAGTACTTC. It yields the protein CASSLGSGGRETQYF. Complete variable domain (other parts from reference TRBV5-1 and TRBJ2-5): KAGVTQTPRYLIKTRGQQVTLSCSPISGHRSVSWYQQTPGQGLQFLFEYFSETQRNKGNFPGRFSGRQFSNSRSEMNVSTLELGDSALYLCASSLGSGGRETQYFGPGTRLLVL.

V and J are TRBV20-1 and TRBJ2-1, with 9 bases fitting TRBD2. The CDR3 totals 12 residues. CDR1 and CDR2 (germline): DFQATT, SNEGSKA (reference sequence). The V gene end was trimmed by 3 bases and the J gene end by 13 bases; junction bases not matched to a gene: 7. The CDR3 sequence: CSASVAGGLQFF. The DNA for the CDR3 is TGCAGTGCTAGTGTCGCGGGAGGGCTTCAGTTCTTC.

Points on this clonotype: A much larger clone is a single base away; this may be a read error. The genes are TRBV4-2 and TRBJ1-3, with no clear D. The CDR3 spans 16 residues. Deletions cut 0 bases from V and 0 bases from J, with 9 bases between. CDR1 and CDR2 (germline): LGHNA, YNFKEQ. CDR3 amino acids: CASSQDVTGSGNTIYF. The CDR3 region has the DNA TGTGCCAGCAGCCAAGATGTGACGGGCTCTGGAAACACCATATATTTT.

The sample holds a few counts of this clonotype. The J gene is TRBJ2-7, the V gene TRBV6-5; 7 bases map to TRBD2. The CDR3 length is 14 residues. The trim removed 0 bases at V and 5 bases at J, leaving 4 bases unmatched. The germline CDR1 and CDR2 sequences are MNHEY and SVGAGI. CDR3 in amino acids: CASSYSIAGDEQYF. CDR3 nucleotides: TGTGCCAGCAGTTACTCGATTGCGGGAGACGAGCAGTACTTC.

This sequence joins TRBV3-1 and TRBJ2-2, with D perhaps being TRBD1 or TRBD2 (5 bases each). V was clipped by 4 bases and J by 1 base, with 13 bases between them. CDR3 length equals 16 residues. Germline loops: CDR1 LGHDT, CDR2 YNNKEL (reference sequence). The CDR3 is CASSPSGTQNTGELFF. CDR3 coding DNA: TGTGCCAGCAGCCCGTCCGGGACCCAGAACACCGGGGAGCTGTTTTTT.

V is TRBV6-2 or TRBV6-3 and J is TRBJ2-6, with D possibly TRBD1 on 6 matching bases. V lost 7 bases and J 4 bases, leaving 11 bases between the germline ends. The CDR3 is made up of 14 amino acids. Germline assignment: CDR1 MNHEY and CDR2 SVGEGT. This chain's CDR3 is CASNWGPGANVLTF. For the CDR3, the DNA is TGTGCCAGCAACTGGGGGCCCGGGGCCAACGTCCTGACTTTC.

The chain has TRBV11-2 and TRBJ1-5, with 9 bases lining up with TRBD1. The CDR3 extends over 19 amino acids. The germline V gene encodes CDR1 SGHAT and CDR2 FQNNGV. V trimming: 2 bases; J trimming: 3 bases; junction bases outside the gene matches: 14. CDR3: CASSLFSSPGTGNNQPQHF. CDR3 DNA sequence: TGTGCCAGCAGCTTATTCTCCAGTCCCGGGACAGGGAACAATCAGCCCCAGCATTTT.

This clonotype has at least ten counts. V usage is TRBV4-2 and J usage is TRBJ1-3; the D is unclear. Germline V gives CDR1 LGHNA, CDR2 YNFKEQ. V was cut by 0 bases and J by 0 bases, with 6 bases left in between. The CDR3 extends over 15 amino acids. Written as DNA, the CDR3 is TGTGCCAGCAGCCAAGATGCCAACTCTGGAAACACCATATATTTT. Its protein product is CASSQDANSGNTIYF.

This sequence joins TRBV10-3 and TRBJ1-2, with D unclear. This CDR3 has 15 amino acids. V dropped 0 bases and J dropped 4 bases, with 12 bases sitting between them. Germline V CDR1 and CDR2: ENHRY, SYGVKD. The CDR3 nucleotides read TGTGCCATCAGTGAGTCCGGAGGGTCCCCCTATGGCTACACCTTC. It is translated as CAISESGGSPYGYTF.